This T cell receptor (beta chain) was captured by sequencing in a study of control samples from healthy donors and cancer patients (dated by TCRdb to 2018 to 2020). From a lookup of the germline V gene (reference sequence), CDR1 and CDR2 are SEHNR and FQNEAQ. V lost 1 base and J lost 1 base; the stretch between them is 4 bases long. The CDR3 measures 13 amino acids from cysteine to phenylalanine. Just CDR3 DNA is preserved here, 39 bases in frame from base 1. Worth noting for this clone: Its antigen is still unknown. Being one base from a much bigger clone, this may be a read error. Other DNA sequences in this sample translate to the same CDR3.

Library method: the immunoSEQ multiplex PCR assay. TCRdb took this table from immuneACCESS and kept in-frame rearrangements with V and J called. Such tables lack part of the clones; where checked against another copy, unresolved V genes explain under half of the gap, and the rest is unexplained. This sample is represented by some 140,000 clones; approximately 94% of them were singletons. 5% to 6.5% of the sample lies in the top ten. Sequenced: blood. The chain links TRBV7-9 with TRBJ1-1; the D gene is unclear. The clonotype comes from a man aged 40-50 years in good health. In nucleotides, the sequence is TGTGCCAGCAGCTTAGGGCAGAACACTGAAGCTTTCTTT. Its protein is CASSLGQNTEAFF.